This T cell receptor beta chain was recovered during a study of PD-L1 blockade in urothelial cancer. Study-level background: The patients' atezolizumab therapy, 1,200 mg intravenously every 3 weeks, started in about 2014.

Germline values: CDR1 LGHNA, CDR2 YNFKEQ. This CDR3 is 17 amino acids long. Trimming took 0 bases from V and 5 from J; bases not matched to a gene: 8. In its sample, this clone was seen once. Data came from immunoSEQ multiplex PCR; TCRdb stores just in-frame clones and leaves some out. This table has roughly 74,000 clones, around 90% appearing once. Sequences were derived from PBMCs, sampled around atezolizumab (anti-PD-L1) treatment. This chain connects TRBV4-2 to TRBJ2-5, with 11 bases fitting TRBD2. The receptor comes from a woman between 65 and 79 years old with urothelial cancer. The CDR3 DNA sequence: TGTGCCAGCAGCCAAGATCCAGCTAGCGGGGGGCGGGAGACCCAGTACTTC. It encodes CASSQDPASGGRETQYF.